This T cell receptor beta chain was identified in a study of cytomegalovirus exposure and HLA in healthy donors. Study in general: In an earlier analysis, almost 120 million unique TCR beta sequences were found from some 200 million T cells. Most donors, approximately 82% of over 350 genotyped, fell in the Caucasian-associated ancestry cluster.

The CDR3 is 13 amino acids. Germline lookup yields CDR1 GTSNPN and CDR2 SVGIG (reference sequence). This clone was detected once. The antigen remains undetermined. General study results and limits: Confirmation in vitro established that a few CMV-associated chains were specific for CMV antigens.

The PCR contained 60 Vbeta and 13 Jbeta primers. Measured with immunoSEQ multiplex PCR; TCRdb has only the in-frame clones, and not every one. The sample lists approximately 300,000 clones, 84% seen once, with roughly 2% in the top ten. Sample: PBMCs. This receptor was obtained from a woman aged 40 to 50 in good health and CMV-seropositive. The gene calls are TRBV30 and TRBJ2-5, with D possibly TRBD2 on 5 matching bases. The DNA matches TRBJ2-7 better at its end, which makes the J call doubtful. CDR3 DNA: TGTGCCTGGAACCCAAAAGCGGACTACGAGCAGTACTTC. Residues: CAWNPKADYEQYF.